One sample yielded the 18 T cell receptor beta chains listed below, sequenced in a study of OX40 agonist ivuxolimab in advanced cancers. Sequencing was performed with immunoSEQ multiplex PCR; in TCRdb, only in-frame clones are kept and a portion is missing. The sample holds 70,000 to 80,000 clones, 81% seen once. Sequences were derived from CD4+ or CD8+ T cells sorted from blood, sampled in a trial of the OX40 agonist ivuxolimab. These receptors all stem from an adult with an advanced solid tumor such as melanoma, head and neck, liver or kidney cancer.

This clone has just a few counts. J is TRBJ2-3 and V is TRBV6-5; D is unresolved. The V and J ends lost 1 base and 5 bases respectively, with 7 bases between them. Germline V lookup: CDR1 MNHEY, CDR2 SVGAGI. The CDR3 is 13 amino acids. CDR3 residues: CASSYWVGDTQYF. The CDR3 bases are TGTGCCAGCAGTTACTGGGTTGGAGATACGCAGTATTTT.

DNA for the CDR3: TGTGCCAGCAGCTTAAGGGACAGGGGGTTTGCCACCGGGGAGCTGTTTTTT. It yields the protein CASSLRDRGFATGELFF. V gene TRBV7-2 combines with J gene TRBJ2-2; 11 nucleotides align to TRBD1. V lost 2 bases to trimming and J lost 4 bases; unmatched junction nucleotides: 6. The CDR3 has 17 residues. In germline, CDR1 is SGHTA, CDR2 FQGNSA. Looking up the rest from reference TRBV7-2 and TRBJ2-2 gives the full variable domain: GAGVSQSPSNKVTEKGKDVELRCDPISGHTALYWYRQSLGQGLEFLIYFQGNSAPDKSGLPSDRFSAERTGGSVSTLTIQRTQQEDSAVYLCASSLRDRGFATGELFFGEGSRLTVL.

The rearrangement links TRBV4-1 to TRBJ2-7; D may be TRBD2 (6 bases). CDR3 length equals 13 residues. Germline loops: CDR1 MGHRA, CDR2 YSYEKL. The V end was cut by 3 bases, the J end by 0 bases, with 6 bases between. The CDR3 loop is CASSQEGSYEQYF. The CDR3 DNA reads as TGCGCCAGCAGCCAGGAGGGCTCCTACGAGCAGTACTTC.

The chain joins TRBV25-1 to TRBJ1-3; tentative D call: TRBD1 (5 bases). This CDR3 comprises 15 residues. Germline-derived CDR1 and CDR2 are MGHDK and SYGVNS. V lost 5 bases and J lost 4, with 15 bases in between. The CDR3 nucleotides read TGTGCCAGCAGTCGGGGGGTGATGACCGGAAACACCATATATTTT. Its translation is CASSRGVMTGNTIYF.

The V and J genes are TRBV7-2 and TRBJ2-5; no definite D call. CDR3 length: 13 residues. Germline CDR1 is SGHTA and CDR2 is FQGNSA. V was trimmed by 5 bases and J by 7 bases, leaving 14 bases between them. The CDR3 DNA follows: TGTGCCAGCAGCATAGGACCTCCGGTGACCCAGTACTTC. It specifies CASSIGPPVTQYF.

The chain is built from TRBV7-3 and TRBJ2-7, with D possibly being TRBD1 (6 bases). The germline V gene has CDR1 SGHTA and CDR2 FQGTGA. The CDR3 has 15 residues. The V gene lost 5 bases and the J gene lost 1 base, with 15 bases spanning the gap. The CDR3 DNA reads TGTGCCAGCAGCACAGGGCCAGGGAGTTCCTACGAGCAGTACTTC. This gives the protein CASSTGPGSSYEQYF.

This chain connects TRBV5-6 to TRBJ1-5; D is uncertain. Per the germline V gene, CDR1 is SGHDT and CDR2 is YYEEEE. The CDR3 sequence is 15 residues long. V lost 6 bases, J lost 0 bases, and 13 bases lay in between. The CDR3 nucleotides are TGTGCCAGCACCCATAAATCCGATAGCAATCAGCCCCAGCATTTT. Translated: CASTHKSDSNQPQHF.

This chain links TRBV5-4 with TRBJ2-7; a possible D gene is TRBD2 (6 bases). V was clipped by 4 bases and J by 6 bases, with 14 bases between them. Germline CDR1 SGHNT, CDR2 YYREEE (reference sequence). The CDR3 contains 13 residues. The CDR3 DNA is TGTGCCAGCAGCATCGGGGGACTCCCCGAGCAGTACTTC. Translated: CASSIGGLPEQYF.

The V and J genes are TRBV6-4 and TRBJ2-2, with D unresolved. Germline CDR1 is MRHNA and CDR2 is SNTAGT. This CDR3 has 14 amino acids. The ends were cut back, 0 bases at V and 3 bases at J, with 5 bases in the middle. Written as DNA, the CDR3 is TGTGCCAGCAGTGACTCTTGGGACACCGGGGAGCTGTTTTTT. It codes for CASSDSWDTGELFF.

This chain joins TRBV18 and TRBJ1-2; a weak D match, TRBD1 (6 bases). This CDR3 is built from 14 residues. Germline values: CDR1 KGHSH, CDR2 LQKENI. V was cut by 3 bases and J by 5 bases, with 13 bases left in between. The CDR3 DNA is TGTGCCAGCTCACCCACAGAACAGGGATATGGCTACACCTTC. Its protein is CASSPTEQGYGYTF.

The genes are TRBV18 and TRBJ1-4; TRBD1 matches 7 bases. V gave up 3 bases and J gave up 10 bases; unmatched junction bases: 11. Per germline, CDR1 KGHSH and CDR2 LQKENI. The CDR3 is 15 amino acids. The CDR3 region is CASSPPGTEMGKLFF. CDR3 nucleotides: TGTGCCAGCTCACCCCCCGGGACAGAAATGGGAAAACTGTTTTTT.

A single count supports this clone. The V gene is TRBV2, the J gene TRBJ2-5; maybe TRBD2 (6 bases). Germline values: CDR1 SNHLY, CDR2 FYNNEI. V was trimmed by 7 bases and J by 5 bases, leaving 11 bases between them. CDR3 length: 12 amino acids. The CDR3 DNA is TGTGCCAGCACTACTAGCCCGGAGACCCAGTACTTC. The encoded protein is CASTTSPETQYF. Full variable domain (missing parts from reference TRBV2 and TRBJ2-5): EPEVTQTPSHQVTQMGQEVILRCVPISNHLYFYWYRQILGQKVEFLVSFYNNEISEKSEIFDDQFSVERPDGSNFTLKIRSTKLEDSAMYFCASTTSPETQYFGPGTRLLVL.

CDR3 amino acids: CASSSAGTGGGYGYTF. The CDR3 DNA is TGTGCCAGCAGTTCTGCGGGGACAGGCGGCGGCTATGGCTACACCTTC. The rearrangement joins TRBV6-5 to TRBJ1-2; 8 nucleotides align to TRBD1. The CDR3 length is 16 residues. The J segment lost 4 bases and the V segment lost 4 bases, leaving 11 bases of the junction unmatched. Germline V CDR1 and CDR2: MNHEY, SVGAGI.

Only a few counts were recorded for this clone. CDR3 in amino acids: CASSLVPYAGYTF. In DNA form, the CDR3 reads TGTGCCAGCAGTTTGGTCCCGTATGCTGGCTACACCTTC. This sequence joins TRBV27 and TRBJ1-2; D unresolved. Germline V lookup: CDR1 MNHEY, CDR2 SMNVEV (reference sequence). Trimming left V 3 bases short and J 7 bases short, with 12 bases between. This CDR3 region has 13 residues.

This clone was counted between two and nine times. The rearrangement uses TRBV2 and TRBJ1-1, with D perhaps matching TRBD1 (5 bases). Trimming removed 8 bases from V and 14 bases from J, with 24 bases in between. Germline V lookup: CDR1 SNHLY, CDR2 FYNNEI. This CDR3 is 13 amino acids long. The CDR3: CASGTDYTEKGFF. As DNA, the CDR3 is TGTGCCAGCGGGACGGACTACACTGAAAAGGGGTTCTTT. The full variable domain, in which reference TRBV2 and TRBJ1-1 provide the parts outside the CDR3, is EPEVTQTPSHQVTQMGQEVILRCVPISNHLYFYWYRQILGQKVEFLVSFYNNEISEKSEIFDDQFSVERPDGSNFTLKIRSTKLEDSAMYFCASGTDYTEKGFFGQGTRLTVV.

The CDR3 DNA reads as TGTGCCAGCAGCTCGCAGGGGTGGTATAATTCACCCCTCCACTTT. Translated: CASSSQGWYNSPLHF. The chain has TRBV7-2 and TRBJ1-6; TRBD1 might be the D (6 bases). V was pared by 4 bases and J by 4 bases, with 11 bases between. The CDR3 extends over 15 amino acids. The germline V gene encodes CDR1 SGHTA and CDR2 FQGNSA.

This clone was detected only a few times. This specimen includes other DNA sequences encoding the same CDR3. The chain recombines TRBV5-1 with TRBJ2-3, with a tentative D call TRBD1 (6 bases). The germline V and J ends were trimmed by 2 bases and 5 bases, with 9 bases remaining between them. The length of the CDR3 is 13 residues. CDR1 is SGHRS and CDR2 is YFSETQ in the germline V gene. The CDR3 loop is CASSFPGEDTQYF. The DNA of the CDR3 is TGCGCCAGCAGCTTTCCAGGGGAAGATACGCAGTATTTT. Complete variable domain (other parts from reference TRBV5-1 and TRBJ2-3): KAGVTQTPRYLIKTRGQQVTLSCSPISGHRSVSWYQQTPGQGLQFLFEYFSETQRNKGNFPGRFSGRQFSNSRSEMNVSTLELGDSALYLCASSFPGEDTQYFGPGTRLTVL.

This chain links TRBV5-8 with TRBJ2-3; D is undetermined. From germline, CDR1 is SGHTS and CDR2 YDEGEE. The CDR3 spans 13 residues. Trimming took off 2 bases at V and 2 bases at J, with 6 bases between the two ends. In DNA, the CDR3 is TGTGCCAGCAGCTTTACCCCCACAGATACGCAGTATTTT. Protein product: CASSFTPTDTQYF.